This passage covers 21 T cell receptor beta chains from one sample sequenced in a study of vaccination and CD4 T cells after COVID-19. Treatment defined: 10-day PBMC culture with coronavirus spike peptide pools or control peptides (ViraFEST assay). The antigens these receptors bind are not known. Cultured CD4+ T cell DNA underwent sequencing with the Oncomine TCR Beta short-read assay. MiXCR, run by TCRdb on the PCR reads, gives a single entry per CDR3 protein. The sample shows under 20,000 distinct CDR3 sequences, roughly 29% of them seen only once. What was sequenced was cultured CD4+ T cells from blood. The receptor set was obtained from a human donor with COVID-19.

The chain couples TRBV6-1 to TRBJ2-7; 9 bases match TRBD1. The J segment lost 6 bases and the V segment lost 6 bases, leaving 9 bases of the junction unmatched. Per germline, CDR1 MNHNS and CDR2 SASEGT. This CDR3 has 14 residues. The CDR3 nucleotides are TGTGCCAGCAGAGGGGGGGGACAGGGCGGCGAGCAGTACTTC. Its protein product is CASRGGGQGGEQYF.

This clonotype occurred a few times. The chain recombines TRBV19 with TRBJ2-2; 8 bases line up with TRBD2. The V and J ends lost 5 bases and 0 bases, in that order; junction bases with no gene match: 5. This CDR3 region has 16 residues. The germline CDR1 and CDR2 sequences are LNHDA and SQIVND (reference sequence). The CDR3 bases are TGTGCCAGTAGTTCTCCAGCGGGGGCGAACACCGGGGAGCTGTTTTTT. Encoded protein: CASSSPAGANTGELFF. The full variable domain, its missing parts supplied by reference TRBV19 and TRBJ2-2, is DGGITQSPKYLFRKEGQNVTLSCEQNLNHDAMYWYRQDPGQGLRLIYYSQIVNDFQKGDIAEGYSVSREKKESFPLTVTSAQKNPTAFYLCASSSPAGANTGELFFGEGSRLTVL.

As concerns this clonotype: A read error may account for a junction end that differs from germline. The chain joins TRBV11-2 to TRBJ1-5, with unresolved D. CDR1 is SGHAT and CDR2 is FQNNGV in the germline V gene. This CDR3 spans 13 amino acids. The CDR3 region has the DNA TGTGTCAGCTCCAACCTCCGCAATCAGCCCCAGCATTTT. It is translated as CVSSNLRNQPQHF.

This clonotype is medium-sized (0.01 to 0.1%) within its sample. The CDR3 DNA reads as TGTGCCATCAGCCCCACAGGGGAGGGAGGTTTTACTGAAGCTTTCTTT. Translation gives CAISPTGEGGFTEAFF. This chain links TRBV10-3 with TRBJ1-1, with 7 bases aligning to TRBD1. CDR1 is ENHRY and CDR2 is SYGVKD in the germline V gene. The J segment lost 5 bases and the V segment lost 6 bases, leaving 15 bases of the junction unmatched. The CDR3 is 16 amino acids.

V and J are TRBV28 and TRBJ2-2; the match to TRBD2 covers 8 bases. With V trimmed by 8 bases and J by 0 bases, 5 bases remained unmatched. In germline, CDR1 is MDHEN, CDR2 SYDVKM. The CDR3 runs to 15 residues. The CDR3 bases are TGTGCCAGCGCATTACTAGCGGCGAACACCGGGGAGCTGTTTTTT. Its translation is CASALLAANTGELFF.

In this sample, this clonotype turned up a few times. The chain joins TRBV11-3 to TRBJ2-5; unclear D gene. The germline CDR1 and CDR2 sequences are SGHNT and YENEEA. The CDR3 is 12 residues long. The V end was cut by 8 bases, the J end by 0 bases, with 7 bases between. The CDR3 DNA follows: TGTGCCAGCGGACCTTACCAAGAGACCCAGTACTTC. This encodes CASGPYQETQYF.

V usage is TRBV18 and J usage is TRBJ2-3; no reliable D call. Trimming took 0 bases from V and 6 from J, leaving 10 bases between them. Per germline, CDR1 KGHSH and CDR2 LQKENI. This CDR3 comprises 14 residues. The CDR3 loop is CASSPPGSRDTQYF. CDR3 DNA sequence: TGTGCCAGCTCACCACCTGGGTCTAGGGATACGCAGTATTTT.

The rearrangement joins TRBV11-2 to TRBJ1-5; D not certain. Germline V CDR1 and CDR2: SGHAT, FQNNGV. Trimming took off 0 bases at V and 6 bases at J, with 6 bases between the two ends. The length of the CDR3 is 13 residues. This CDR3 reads CASSLDLGQPQHF. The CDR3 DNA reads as TGTGCCAGCAGCTTAGATCTGGGTCAGCCCCAGCATTTT.

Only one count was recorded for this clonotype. Here the CDR3 reads CASSFNAGNYNEQFF. The CDR3 nucleotides are TGTGCCAGCAGCTTTAATGCAGGTAACTACAATGAGCAGTTCTTC. V gene TRBV11-1 combines with J gene TRBJ2-1, with D unclear. This CDR3 has 15 amino acids. Per the germline V gene, CDR1 is SGHAT and CDR2 is FQDESV (reference sequence). Trimming took 3 bases from V and 3 from J, leaving 12 bases between them. Full variable domain (outside the CDR3, taken from reference TRBV11-1 and TRBJ2-1): EAEVAQSPRYKITEKSQAVAFWCDPISGHATLYWYRQILGQGPELLVQFQDESVVDDSQLPKDRFSAERLKGVDSTLKIQPAELGDSAMYLCASSFNAGNYNEQFFGPGTRLTVL.

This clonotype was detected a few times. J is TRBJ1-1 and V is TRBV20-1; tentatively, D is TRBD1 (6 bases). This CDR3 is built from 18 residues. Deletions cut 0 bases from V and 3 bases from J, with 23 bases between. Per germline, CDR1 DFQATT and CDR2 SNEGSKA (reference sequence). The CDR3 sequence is CSARDLGQLNVWDTEAFF. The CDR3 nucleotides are TGCAGTGCTAGAGATTTAGGACAGCTTAATGTCTGGGACACTGAAGCTTTCTTT.

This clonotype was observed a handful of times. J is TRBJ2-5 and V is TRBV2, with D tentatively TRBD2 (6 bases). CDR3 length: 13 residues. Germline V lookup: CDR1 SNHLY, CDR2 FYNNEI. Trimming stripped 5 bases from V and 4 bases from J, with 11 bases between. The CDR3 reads CASSPLALETQYF. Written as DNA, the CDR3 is TGTGCCAGCAGTCCCCTAGCGTTAGAGACCCAGTACTTC.

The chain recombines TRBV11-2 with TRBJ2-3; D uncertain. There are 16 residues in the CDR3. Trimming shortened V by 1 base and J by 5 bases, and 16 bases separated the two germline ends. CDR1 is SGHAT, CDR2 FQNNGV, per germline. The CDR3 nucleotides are TGTGCCAGCAGCTTAGGAGTGGTGGTGTCAGAAGATACGCAGTATTTT. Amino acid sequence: CASSLGVVVSEDTQYF.

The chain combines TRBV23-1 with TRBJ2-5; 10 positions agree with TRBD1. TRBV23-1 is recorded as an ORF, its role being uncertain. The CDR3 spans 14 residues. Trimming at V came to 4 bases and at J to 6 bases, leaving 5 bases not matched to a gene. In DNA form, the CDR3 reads TGCGCCAGCAGTCCGGGACAGGGGAGAAAGACCCAGTACTTC. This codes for CASSPGQGRKTQYF.

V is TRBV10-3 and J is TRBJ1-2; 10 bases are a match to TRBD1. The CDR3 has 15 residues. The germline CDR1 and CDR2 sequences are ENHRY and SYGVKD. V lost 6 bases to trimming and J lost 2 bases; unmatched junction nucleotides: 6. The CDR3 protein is CAIRARQGANYGYTF. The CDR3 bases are TGTGCCATCAGGGCCAGACAGGGGGCCAACTATGGCTACACCTTC.

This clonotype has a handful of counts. CDR3 bases: TGTGCCAGCAGCTTACAGGGAGGAGAGGGCAATCAGCCCCAGCATTTT. This translates into CASSLQGGEGNQPQHF. The chain uses TRBV7-9 and TRBJ1-5, with a weak D call TRBD1 (5 bases). Germline loops: CDR1 SEHNR, CDR2 FQNEAQ (reference sequence). The CDR3 runs 16 residues. Trimming stripped 2 bases from V and 2 bases from J, with 13 bases between.

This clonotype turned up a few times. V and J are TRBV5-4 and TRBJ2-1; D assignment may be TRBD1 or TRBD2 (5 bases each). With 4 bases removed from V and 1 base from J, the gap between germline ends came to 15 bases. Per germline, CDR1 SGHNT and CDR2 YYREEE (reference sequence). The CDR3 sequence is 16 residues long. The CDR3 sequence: CASSPPGAPSYNEQFF. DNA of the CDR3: TGTGCCAGCAGCCCCCCCGGGGCCCCGTCCTACAATGAGCAGTTCTTC. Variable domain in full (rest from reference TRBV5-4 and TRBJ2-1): ETGVTQSPTHLIKTRGQQVTLRCSSQSGHNTVSWYQQALGQGPQFIFQYYREEENGRGNFPPRFSGLQFPNYSSELNVNALELDDSALYLCASSPPGAPSYNEQFFGPGTRLTVL.

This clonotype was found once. CDR3 sequence reads: CASSYQQGNRYF. The CDR3 DNA reads TGTGCCAGCAGTTACCAACAGGGGAATCGGTACTTC. V usage is TRBV6-2 or TRBV6-3 and J usage is TRBJ2-4; 7 bases are a match to TRBD1. Losses at the gene ends were 2 bases for V and 15 bases for J; bases not matched to a gene: 7. Germline CDR1 and CDR2: MNHEY and SVGEGT. This CDR3 is 12 amino acids long.

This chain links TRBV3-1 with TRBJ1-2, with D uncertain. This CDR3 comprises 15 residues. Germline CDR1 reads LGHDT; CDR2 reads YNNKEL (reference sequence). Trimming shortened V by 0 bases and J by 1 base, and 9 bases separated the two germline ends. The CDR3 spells CASSQDLGRNYGYTF. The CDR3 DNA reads TGTGCCAGCAGCCAAGATCTCGGACGTAACTATGGCTACACCTTC.

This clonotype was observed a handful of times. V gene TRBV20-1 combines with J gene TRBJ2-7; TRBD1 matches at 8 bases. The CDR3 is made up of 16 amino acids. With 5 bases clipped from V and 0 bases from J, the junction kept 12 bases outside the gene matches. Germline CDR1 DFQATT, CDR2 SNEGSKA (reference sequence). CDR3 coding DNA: TGCAGTGCTCCCGGACAGGGCCATTATAGCTCCTACGAGCAGTACTTC. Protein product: CSAPGQGHYSSYEQYF.

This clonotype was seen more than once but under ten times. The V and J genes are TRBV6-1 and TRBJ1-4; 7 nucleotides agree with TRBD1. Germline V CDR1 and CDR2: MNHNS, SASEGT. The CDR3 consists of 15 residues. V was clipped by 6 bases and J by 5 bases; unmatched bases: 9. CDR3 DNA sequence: TGTGCCAGCAGGACCCCAACAGGGGCCAATGAAAAACTGTTTTTT. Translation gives CASRTPTGANEKLFF.

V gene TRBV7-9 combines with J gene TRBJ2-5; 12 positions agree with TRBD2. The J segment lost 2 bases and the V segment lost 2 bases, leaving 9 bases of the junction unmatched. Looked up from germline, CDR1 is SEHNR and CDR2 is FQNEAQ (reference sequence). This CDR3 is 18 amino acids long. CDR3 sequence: CASSLRTTSGGLQETQYF. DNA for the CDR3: TGTGCCAGCAGCTTAAGGACCACTAGCGGGGGGCTACAAGAGACCCAGTACTTC.